The clone carrying this TCR beta chain was found a few times. This entry comes from a study of cytomegalovirus exposure and HLA in healthy donors. V was pared by 0 bases and J by 1 base, with 12 bases between. Germline V CDR1 and CDR2: SGHRS, YFSETQ. The CDR3 has 16 residues. PCR used 60 Vbeta primers and 13 Jbeta primers. Using immunoSEQ multiplex PCR, the repertoire was profiled, and TCRdb retains in-frame clones only, with some absent. This table holds about 150,000 clones, 82% found once. This chain connects TRBV5-1 to TRBJ2-3, with D tentatively TRBD2 (6 bases). The TCR comes from a woman in her fifties or sixties in good health and CMV-seropositive. Sequencing input: PBMCs. Here the CDR3 DNA reads TGCGCCAGCAGCTTGGGACCCGGGACTGGCACAGATACGCAGTATTTT. Translation gives CASSLGPGTGTDTQYF.